Sequencing of this TCR beta chain was carried out in a study of T cell repertoires in cytomegalovirus infection. Study details: Matching HLA type and CMV infection were both indicated by public TCR beta signatures.

Germline V gene data show CDR1 as MNHEY and CDR2 as SVGEGT. The CDR3 runs to 17 residues. Trimming took off 4 bases at V and 6 bases at J, with 22 bases between the two ends. On this clonotype: Antigen unknown.

TCRdb independently ran MiXCR on the reads; one entry per CDR3 protein. The table has 150,000 or so distinct CDR3 sequences, 20% to 25% seen once; the top ten hold 20% to 30%. The V call is TRBV6-2 or TRBV6-3, the J call TRBJ2-1, with TRBD2 as a possible D gene (5 bases). Sequenced here: CD8+ T cells from cultured PBMCs, sampled from culture after CMV antigen stimulation. This clonotype originated in a human donor in good health (CMV status not recorded). Some clones in this sample may be carry-over from other donors' samples. The CDR3 DNA follows: TGTGCCAGCAGTTCAAACCCGGACTCGATATTTGTCAATGAGCAGTTCTTC. Encoded protein: CASSSNPDSIFVNEQFF.